These 29 T cell receptor beta chains came from one sample sequenced in a study of cytomegalovirus exposure and HLA in healthy donors. In the PCR, 60 Vbeta and 13 Jbeta primers were used. Profiling relied on immunoSEQ multiplex PCR, and the TCRdb table lists in-frame clones only, not all of them. The repertoire holds 150,000 to 200,000 clones, with around 80% as singletons. The specimen was PBMCs. Receptors originate from a woman between 35 and 50 years old in good health and CMV-seropositive.

The gene calls are TRBV30 and TRBJ1-5; 11 nucleotides line up with TRBD1. The germline V gene encodes CDR1 GTSNPN and CDR2 SVGIG (reference sequence). CDR3 length: 15 amino acids. The ends lost 8 bases at V and 2 bases at J; junction bases unmatched: 8. CDR3 bases: TGTGCCGTGACGGACAGGGGGCTCGGCAATCAGCCCCAGCATTTT. Translation gives CAVTDRGLGNQPQHF.

The rearrangement joins TRBV29-1 to TRBJ1-5, with no clear D. From germline, CDR1 is SQVTM and CDR2 ANQGSEA. V dropped 2 bases and J dropped 1 base, with 6 bases sitting between them. This CDR3 spans 13 amino acids. CDR3 protein: CSVELQSNQPQHF. DNA for the CDR3: TGCAGCGTTGAATTACAGAGCAATCAGCCCCAGCATTTT.

The chain uses TRBV7-9 and TRBJ2-1; TRBD1 agrees at 7 bases. CDR3 length: 13 amino acids. Germline V lookup: CDR1 SEHNR, CDR2 FQNEAQ (reference sequence). With V trimmed by 3 bases and J by 13 bases, 9 bases remained unmatched. The CDR3 protein is CASSFTGETIQFF. The CDR3, as DNA: TGTGCCAGCAGCTTCACAGGGGAAACTATCCAGTTCTTC.

The CDR3 is CSVVWVAGAADTQYF. CDR3 sequence (DNA): TGCAGCGTTGTGTGGGTAGCGGGGGCAGCAGATACGCAGTATTTT. V and J are TRBV29-1 and TRBJ2-3; 9 bases are a match to TRBD2. Germline CDR1 is SQVTM and CDR2 is ANQGSEA. Germline trimming cut 4 bases from V and 4 bases from J; bases unmatched to any gene: 9. The CDR3 consists of 15 residues.

V and J are TRBV28 and TRBJ1-1; D is perhaps TRBD1 (5 bases). The germline gives CDR1 MDHEN, CDR2 SYDVKM. The CDR3 runs 16 residues. Trimming left V 3 bases short and J 0 bases short, with 14 bases between. CDR3 coding DNA: TGTGCCAGCAGTTTTTCCCGACAGAGGTTGAACACTGAAGCTTTCTTT. It yields the protein CASSFSRQRLNTEAFF.

CDR3 in amino acids: CASSLALTGGYTDTQYF. CDR3 DNA sequence: TGTGCCAGCAGCTTGGCTCTGACAGGGGGATACACAGATACGCAGTATTTT. The rearrangement joins TRBV5-6 to TRBJ2-3; TRBD1 aligns across 9 bases. This CDR3 is built from 17 residues. J gave up 2 bases and V 0 bases, and 7 bases lay outside the gene matches. Germline V gene lookup returns CDR1 SGHDT and CDR2 YYEEEE.

In its sample, this clone was seen once. The J gene is TRBJ1-1, the V gene TRBV7-3, with D possibly matching TRBD1 (5 bases). V lost 1 base and J lost 6, with 15 bases in between. CDR3 size: 15 residues. Germline V gives CDR1 SGHTA, CDR2 FQGTGA. CDR3 region: CASSLNGQGGSEAFF. CDR3 bases: TGTGCCAGCAGCTTAAATGGGCAGGGTGGTTCTGAAGCTTTCTTT.

The chain recombines TRBV28 with TRBJ2-1, with 15 bases matching TRBD2. J lost 4 bases, V lost 5 bases, and 12 bases had no gene match. Germline V gene data show CDR1 as MDHEN and CDR2 as SYDVKM. The CDR3 contains 19 residues. CDR3 bases: TGTGCCAGCAGTGGTTTTGGGACTAGCGGGAGGAAGGTGTACAATGAGCAGTTCTTC. Amino acid sequence: CASSGFGTSGRKVYNEQFF.

The chain joins TRBV9 to TRBJ2-2; the match to TRBD1 covers 7 bases. V shed 0 bases, J shed 8 bases, and the junction held 7 bases outside the gene matches. This CDR3 has 15 amino acids. The V gene's germline CDR1 is SGDLS and CDR2 YYNGEE. The CDR3 DNA reads TGTGCCAGCAGCGTAGGGGACAGCACCTCAGGGGAGCTGTTTTTT. Its protein is CASSVGDSTSGELFF.

The genes are TRBV27 and TRBJ2-7, with 8 bases matching TRBD2. The CDR3 consists of 14 residues. CDR1 MNHEY and CDR2 SMNVEV come from the germline V gene (reference sequence). V shed 5 bases and J 6 bases; nucleotides not matched to a gene: 9. The CDR3 nucleotides are TGTGCCAGCAGTCCGCAGCGGGAGCTTGCCGAGCAGTACTTC. Translated, it gives CASSPQRELAEQYF.

This chain joins TRBV25-1 and TRBJ2-7; no reliable D call. CDR3 length: 12 residues. Per the germline V gene, CDR1 is MGHDK and CDR2 is SYGVNS. Trimming stripped 6 bases from V and 4 bases from J, with 10 bases between. CDR3 in amino acids: CASRADWYEQYF. CDR3 bases: TGTGCCAGCAGAGCCGATTGGTACGAGCAGTACTTC.

V and J are TRBV10-3 and TRBJ2-1; 11 bases are shared with TRBD2. Trimming cost V 8 bases and J 5 bases; bases outside gene matches: 2. CDR1 is ENHRY and CDR2 is SYGVKD in the germline V gene. This CDR3 is 13 amino acids long. CDR3 residues: CAIRLAGNNEQFF. CDR3 sequence (DNA): TGTGCCATCCGACTAGCGGGGAACAATGAGCAGTTCTTC.

The CDR3 sequence: CASSGGQGASEAFF. The DNA for the CDR3 is TGTGCCAGCAGCGGAGGACAGGGGGCTTCTGAAGCTTTCTTT. The V gene is TRBV6-1, the J gene TRBJ1-1; 11 nucleotides agree with TRBD1. The CDR3 covers 14 residues. V dropped 6 bases and J dropped 6; count of bases not matched to a gene: 6. Germline V CDR1 and CDR2: MNHNS, SASEGT.

This clone was observed a few times. The chain is built from TRBV19 and TRBJ2-5; the match to TRBD2 covers 12 bases. CDR3 length equals 15 residues. Germline values: CDR1 LNHDA, CDR2 SQIVND (reference sequence). Losses at the gene ends were 6 bases for V and 3 bases for J; bases not matched to a gene: 5. The CDR3 reads CASSPWTSGKETQYF. CDR3 sequence (DNA): TGTGCCAGTAGCCCTTGGACTAGCGGGAAAGAGACCCAGTACTTC.

The rearrangement uses TRBV7-2 and TRBJ2-1; D is possibly TRBD2 (5 bases). The CDR3 totals 15 residues. V lost 3 bases and J 3 bases, leaving 12 bases between the germline ends. Germline V gene lookup returns CDR1 SGHTA and CDR2 FQGNSA. CDR3 DNA: TGTGCCAGCAGCTTTCGAGGGAACCTCTACAATGAGCAGTTCTTC. Protein sequence: CASSFRGNLYNEQFF.

This clone has just one count. The V gene is TRBV6-5, the J gene TRBJ2-7; the match to TRBD1 covers 11 bases. Trimming removed 4 bases from V and 3 bases from J; junction bases left unmatched: 5. Germline loops: CDR1 MNHEY, CDR2 SVGAGI. This CDR3 spans 15 amino acids. Here the CDR3 DNA reads TGTGCCAGCAGTTCCGCCGGGACAGGGGGCTACGAGCAGTACTTC. It specifies CASSSAGTGGYEQYF.

This clone was counted between two and nine times. This rearrangement joins TRBV2 to TRBJ2-6; D might be TRBD1 (6 bases). This CDR3 region has 16 residues. Deletions cut 8 bases from V and 0 bases from J, with 14 bases between. Germline CDR1 and CDR2: SNHLY and FYNNEI. The CDR3 here is CASQGQGTSGANVLTF. CDR3 nucleotides: TGTGCCAGCCAGGGGCAGGGTACCTCTGGGGCCAACGTCCTGACTTTC.

The chain uses TRBV9 and TRBJ2-1, with TRBD1 matching 8 bases. J lost 2 bases, V lost 0 bases, and 4 bases had no gene match. The V gene's germline CDR1 is SGDLS and CDR2 YYNGEE. The CDR3 is 16 amino acids. The CDR3: CASSVGTGGPYNEQFF. CDR3 DNA: TGTGCCAGCAGCGTAGGAACAGGGGGGCCCTACAATGAGCAGTTCTTC.

The genes are TRBV4-1 and TRBJ1-1; tentatively, D is TRBD1 (5 bases). This CDR3 region has 14 residues. Germline V lookup: CDR1 MGHRA, CDR2 YSYEKL. Trimming stripped 0 bases from V and 1 base from J, with 6 bases between. The CDR3 here is CASSQDTGNTEAFF. CDR3 nucleotide sequence: TGCGCCAGCAGCCAAGATACAGGGAACACTGAAGCTTTCTTT.

This rearrangement joins TRBV6-6 to TRBJ1-2; no definite D call. The V and J ends lost 2 bases and 7 bases respectively, with 8 bases between them. Germline values: CDR1 MNHNY, CDR2 SVGAGI (reference sequence). This CDR3 spans 12 amino acids. CDR3 sequence (DNA): TGTGCCAGCAGTTACAAGGAGATTGGCTACACCTTC. Encoded protein: CASSYKEIGYTF.

In its sample, this clone was seen once. The chain uses TRBV10-1 and TRBJ2-7, with TRBD1 matching 9 bases. Per the germline V gene, CDR1 is WNHNN and CDR2 is SYGVQD (reference sequence). V trimming: 6 bases; J trimming: 5 bases; junction bases outside the gene matches: 5. The CDR3 covers 13 residues. The DNA of the CDR3 is TGCGCCAGCAGCTTGACAGGGGGAGACGAGCAGTACTTC. Translated: CASSLTGGDEQYF.

V and J are TRBV5-8 and TRBJ1-5; 8 bases match TRBD1. This CDR3 is built from 16 residues. V was pared by 0 bases and J by 6 bases, with 8 bases of the junction left unmatched. Germline assignment: CDR1 SGHTS and CDR2 YDEGEE. Here the CDR3 DNA reads TGTGCCAGCAGCTTGGCCCTTGGACAGGGTGGTCAGCCCCAGCATTTT. It encodes CASSLALGQGGQPQHF.

In this sample, this clone turned up a few times. The CDR3 region has the DNA TGTGCCAGCAGTGGGACAGAACGCTATGGCTACACCTTC. Translated: CASSGTERYGYTF. The V and J genes are TRBV6-1 and TRBJ1-2; D is perhaps TRBD1 (6 bases). This CDR3 region has 13 residues. Trimming took off 4 bases at V and 4 bases at J, with 10 bases between the two ends. Germline V lookup: CDR1 MNHNS, CDR2 SASEGT.

For this clone: Other DNA sequences from this sample encode an identical CDR3 as well. This chain connects TRBV6-6 to TRBJ1-1, with 7 bases matching TRBD1. After removal of 7 bases from V and 5 bases from J, the junction contained 13 bases not matched to a gene. Germline assignment: CDR1 MNHNY and CDR2 SVGAGI (reference sequence). The CDR3 extends over 15 amino acids. The CDR3 region has the DNA TGTGCCAGCATTGGTAGCGACTCAGGGGGGACTGAAGCTTTCTTT. This translates into CASIGSDSGGTEAFF.

The chain couples TRBV5-1 to TRBJ1-2; no firm D call. V was trimmed by 0 bases and J by 6 bases, leaving 12 bases between them. The length of the CDR3 is 14 residues. CDR1 is SGHRS and CDR2 is YFSETQ in the germline V gene. CDR3 bases: TGCGCCAGCAGCTTGGATAGTGGTTTGAATGGCTACACCTTC. This encodes CASSLDSGLNGYTF.

The chain couples TRBV12-5 to TRBJ1-4; the match to TRBD1 covers 7 bases. CDR1 is LGHNT and CDR2 is FRNRAP in the germline V gene. V lost 1 base to trimming and J lost 1 base; unmatched junction nucleotides: 6. The CDR3 totals 17 residues. The CDR3 loop reads CASGLGTGVGTNEKLFF. In DNA, the CDR3 is TGTGCTAGTGGTTTGGGCACAGGGGTGGGAACTAATGAAAAACTGTTTTTT.

This rearrangement joins TRBV28 to TRBJ1-5; tentative D call: TRBD1 (5 bases). V was trimmed by 4 bases and J by 7 bases, leaving 11 bases between them. The CDR3 has 13 amino acids. The germline V gene encodes CDR1 MDHEN and CDR2 SYDVKM. The CDR3 loop reads CASSSPGGQPQHF. CDR3 nucleotide sequence: TGTGCCAGCAGTTCCCCCGGGGGACAGCCCCAGCATTTT.

For the CDR3, the DNA is TGTGCCAGCAGCACGACAAGGAATGAGCAGTTCTTC. Amino acids: CASSTTRNEQFF. The V and J genes are TRBV11-1 and TRBJ2-1; D unresolved. CDR1 and CDR2 from the germline V gene are SGHAT and FQDESV (reference sequence). V was shortened by 5 bases and J by 7 bases, with 9 bases between the two germline ends. This CDR3 is 12 amino acids long.

CDR3 residues: CASSIDNPPSEQFF. In DNA, the CDR3 is TGTGCCAGTAGTATAGACAACCCCCCGAGTGAGCAGTTCTTC. The rearrangement joins TRBV19 to TRBJ2-1; D is uncertain. V lost 0 bases to trimming and J lost 9 bases, with 12 bases between them. This CDR3 has 14 residues. The germline gives CDR1 LNHDA, CDR2 SQIVND (reference sequence).